This T cell receptor beta chain was profiled in a study of blood T cell repertoires in COVID-19. Study at large: The United States, Italy and Spain provided the acute and convalescent COVID-19 samples. From T cells, B-cell-depleted T cells, or PBMCs came the material, which was cDNA or gDNA.

Per the germline V gene, CDR1 is SGHVS and CDR2 is FQNEAQ. V gave up 3 bases and J gave up 6 bases; unmatched junction bases: 4. This CDR3 comprises 14 residues. Under the authors' procedure: Scientists estimated how many nucleated cells there were by amplifying reference gene primers. Assay used: immunoSEQ multiplex PCR; TCRdb lists only in-frame clones, some missing. V and J calls and clone size are copied from that table; D and trimming were computed from the DNA. The table lists fewer than 100,000 clones, 80% to 90% of them singletons. The TCR sequence derives from a human donor with acute or convalescent COVID-19. The donor label of this sample is uncertain. The genes are TRBV7-8 and TRBJ2-7; TRBD1 matches at 11 bases. Sequencing was performed on peripheral blood. The DNA for the CDR3 is TGTGCCAGCAGCTTGGGACAGGGGGGGTCCGAGCAGTACTTC. This sequence encodes CASSLGQGGSEQYF. Together with reference TRBV7-8 and TRBJ2-7, the CDR3 gives the full variable domain: GAGVSQSPRYKVAKRGQDVALRCDPISGHVSLFWYQQALGQGPEFLTYFQNEAQLDKSGLPSDRFFAERPEGSVSTLKIQRTQQEDSAVYLCASSLGQGGSEQYFGPGTRLTVT.